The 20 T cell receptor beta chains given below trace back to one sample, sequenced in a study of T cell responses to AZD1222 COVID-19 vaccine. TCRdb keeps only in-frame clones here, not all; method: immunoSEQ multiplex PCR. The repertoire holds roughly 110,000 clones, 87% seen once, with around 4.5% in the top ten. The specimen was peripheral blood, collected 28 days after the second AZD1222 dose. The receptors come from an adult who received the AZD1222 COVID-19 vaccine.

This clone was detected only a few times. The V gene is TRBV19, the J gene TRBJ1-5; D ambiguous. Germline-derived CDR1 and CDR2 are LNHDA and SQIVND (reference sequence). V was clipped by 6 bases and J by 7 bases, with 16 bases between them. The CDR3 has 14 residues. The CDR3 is CASRWSGSEQPQHF. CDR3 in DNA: TGTGCCAGTAGGTGGTCGGGCTCCGAGCAGCCCCAGCATTTT.

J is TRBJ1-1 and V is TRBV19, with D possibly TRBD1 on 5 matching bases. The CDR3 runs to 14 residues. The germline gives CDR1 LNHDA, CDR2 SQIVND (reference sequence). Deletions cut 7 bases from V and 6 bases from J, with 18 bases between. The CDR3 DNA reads TGTGCCAGTAATTCGGGACCCCGGGGGTCTGAAGCTTTCTTT. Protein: CASNSGPRGSEAFF.

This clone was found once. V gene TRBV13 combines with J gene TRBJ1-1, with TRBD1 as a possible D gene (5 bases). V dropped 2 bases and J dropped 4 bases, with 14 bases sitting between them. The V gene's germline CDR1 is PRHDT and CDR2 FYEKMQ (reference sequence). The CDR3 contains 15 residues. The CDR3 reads CASSLNPSGGTEAFF. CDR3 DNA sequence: TGTGCCAGCAGCTTAAACCCCTCGGGGGGCACTGAAGCTTTCTTT.

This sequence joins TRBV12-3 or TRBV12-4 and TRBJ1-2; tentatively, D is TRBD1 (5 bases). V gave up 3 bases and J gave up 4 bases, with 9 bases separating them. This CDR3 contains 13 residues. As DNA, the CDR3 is TGTGCCAGCAGTTTCCGGGGCGCCTATGGCTACACCTTC. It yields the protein CASSFRGAYGYTF.

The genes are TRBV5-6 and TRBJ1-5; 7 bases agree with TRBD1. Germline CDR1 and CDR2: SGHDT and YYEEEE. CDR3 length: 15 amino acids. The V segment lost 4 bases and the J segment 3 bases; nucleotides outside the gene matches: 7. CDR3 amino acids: CASSPGTAPNQPQHF. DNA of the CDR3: TGTGCCAGCAGCCCCGGGACAGCCCCCAATCAGCCCCAGCATTTT.

CDR3 nucleotides: TGTGCCAGTAGTCGGAGCCGGGACAGCTACGAGCAGTACTTC. Its protein is CASSRSRDSYEQYF. The J gene is TRBJ2-7, the V gene TRBV19; 7 bases are a match to TRBD1. The CDR3 totals 14 residues. Germline V gene data show CDR1 as LNHDA and CDR2 as SQIVND (reference sequence). V was pared by 5 bases and J by 3 bases, with 7 bases of the junction left unmatched. Supplemented by reference TRBV19 and TRBJ2-7, the full variable domain reads DGGITQSPKYLFRKEGQNVTLSCEQNLNHDAMYWYRQDPGQGLRLIYYSQIVNDFQKGDIAEGYSVSREKKESFPLTVTSAQKNPTAFYLCASSRSRDSYEQYFGPGTRLTVT.

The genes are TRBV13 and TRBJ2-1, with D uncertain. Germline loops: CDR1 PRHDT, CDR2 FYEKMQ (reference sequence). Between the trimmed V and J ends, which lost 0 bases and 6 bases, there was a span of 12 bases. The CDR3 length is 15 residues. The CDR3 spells CASSLGRLPGNEQFF. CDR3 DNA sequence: TGTGCCAGCAGCTTAGGCCGTCTGCCGGGCAATGAGCAGTTCTTC.

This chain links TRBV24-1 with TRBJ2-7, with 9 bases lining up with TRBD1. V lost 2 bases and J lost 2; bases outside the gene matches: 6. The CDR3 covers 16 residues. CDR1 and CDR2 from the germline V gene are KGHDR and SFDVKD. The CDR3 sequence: CATSDSGTGIPYEQYF. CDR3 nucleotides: TGTGCCACCAGTGATTCAGGGACAGGGATCCCCTACGAGCAGTACTTC.

As DNA, the CDR3 is TGTGCCAGCAGTTCAGACGGGGGCGGTGGCTACACCTTC. Residues: CASSSDGGGGYTF. The chain joins TRBV12-3 or TRBV12-4 to TRBJ1-2, with D perhaps matching TRBD1 (6 bases). The ends were cut back, 4 bases at V and 7 bases at J, with 13 bases in the middle. The CDR3 extends over 13 amino acids.

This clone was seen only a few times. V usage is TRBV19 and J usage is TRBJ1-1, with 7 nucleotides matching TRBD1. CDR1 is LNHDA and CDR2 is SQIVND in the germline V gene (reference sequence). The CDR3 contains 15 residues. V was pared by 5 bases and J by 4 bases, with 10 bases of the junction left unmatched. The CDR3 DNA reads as TGTGCCAGTAGTCCCTGGACAGGCGGGGCCACTGAAGCTTTCTTT. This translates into CASSPWTGGATEAFF.

The CDR3 spells CASSRSGGPSYEQYF. The CDR3, as DNA: TGTGCCAGCAGTAGGAGCGGAGGACCCTCCTACGAGCAGTACTTC. The chain joins TRBV2 to TRBJ2-7; D possibly corresponds to TRBD2 (5 bases). V lost 5 bases and J 0 bases, leaving 14 bases between the germline ends. Germline V gene data show CDR1 as SNHLY and CDR2 as FYNNEI. CDR3 length: 15 residues.

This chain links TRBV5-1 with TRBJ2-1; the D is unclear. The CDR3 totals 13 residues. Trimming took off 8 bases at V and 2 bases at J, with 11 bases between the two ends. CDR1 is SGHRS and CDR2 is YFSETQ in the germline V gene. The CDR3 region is CASRAGAYNEQFF. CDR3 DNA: TGCGCCAGTCGGGCAGGTGCCTACAATGAGCAGTTCTTC.

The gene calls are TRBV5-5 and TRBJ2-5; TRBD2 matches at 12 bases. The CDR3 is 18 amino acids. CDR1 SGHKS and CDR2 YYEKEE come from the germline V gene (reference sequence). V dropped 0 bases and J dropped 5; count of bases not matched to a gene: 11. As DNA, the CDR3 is TGTGCCAGCAGCTTGGTAGCTAGCGGGGGGGCGTTAGATGAGACCCAGTACTTC. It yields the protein CASSLVASGGALDETQYF.

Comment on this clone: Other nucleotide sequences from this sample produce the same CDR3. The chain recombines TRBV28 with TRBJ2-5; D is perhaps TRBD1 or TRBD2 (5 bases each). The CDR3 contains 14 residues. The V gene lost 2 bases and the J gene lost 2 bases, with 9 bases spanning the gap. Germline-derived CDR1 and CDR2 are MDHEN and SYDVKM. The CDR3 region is CASSLSGGQETQYF. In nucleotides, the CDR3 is TGTGCCAGCAGTTTAAGTGGGGGACAAGAGACCCAGTACTTC. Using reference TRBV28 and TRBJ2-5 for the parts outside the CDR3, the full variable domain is DVKVTQSSRYLVKRTGEKVFLECVQDMDHENMFWYRQDPGLGLRLIYFSYDVKMKEKGDIPEGYSVSREKKERFSLILESASTNQTSMYLCASSLSGGQETQYFGPGTRLLVL.

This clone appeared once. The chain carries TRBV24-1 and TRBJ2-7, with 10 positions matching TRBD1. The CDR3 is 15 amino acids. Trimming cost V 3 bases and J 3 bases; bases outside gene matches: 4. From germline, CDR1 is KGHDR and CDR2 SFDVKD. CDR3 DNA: TGTGCCACCAGTGATACCGGGACAGGGGACTACGAGCAGTACTTC. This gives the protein CATSDTGTGDYEQYF.

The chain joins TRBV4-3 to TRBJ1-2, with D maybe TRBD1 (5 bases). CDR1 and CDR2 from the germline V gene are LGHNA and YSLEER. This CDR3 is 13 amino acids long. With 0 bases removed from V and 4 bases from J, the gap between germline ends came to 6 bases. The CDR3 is CASSQDRGYGYTF. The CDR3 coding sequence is TGCGCCAGCAGCCAAGATAGGGGCTATGGCTACACCTTC.

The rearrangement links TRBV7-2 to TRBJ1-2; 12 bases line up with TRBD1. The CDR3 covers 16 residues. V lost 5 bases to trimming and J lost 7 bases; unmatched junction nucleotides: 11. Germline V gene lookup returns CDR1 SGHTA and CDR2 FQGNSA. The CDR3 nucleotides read TGTGCCAGCAGCCTCGGGGGACAGGGGGCAGAGGTTGGCTACACCTTC. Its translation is CASSLGGQGAEVGYTF. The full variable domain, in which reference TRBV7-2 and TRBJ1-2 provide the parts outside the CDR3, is GAGVSQSPSNKVTEKGKDVELRCDPISGHTALYWYRQSLGQGLEFLIYFQGNSAPDKSGLPSDRFSAERTGGSVSTLTIQRTQQEDSAVYLCASSLGGQGAEVGYTFGSGTRLTVV.

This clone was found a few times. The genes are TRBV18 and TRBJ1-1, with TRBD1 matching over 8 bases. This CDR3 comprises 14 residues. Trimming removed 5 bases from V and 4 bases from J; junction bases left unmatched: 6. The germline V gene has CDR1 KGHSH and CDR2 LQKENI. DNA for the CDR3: TGTGCCAGCTCAACAGGACAGGGTGCCACTGAAGCTTTCTTT. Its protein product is CASSTGQGATEAFF.

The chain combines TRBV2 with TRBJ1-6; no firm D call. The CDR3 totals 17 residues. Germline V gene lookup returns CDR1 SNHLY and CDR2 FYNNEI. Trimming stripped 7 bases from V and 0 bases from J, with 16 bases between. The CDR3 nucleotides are TGTGCCAGCACCATGTCCCGTAGTAGCTCCTATAATTCACCCCTCCACTTT. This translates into CASTMSRSSSYNSPLHF.

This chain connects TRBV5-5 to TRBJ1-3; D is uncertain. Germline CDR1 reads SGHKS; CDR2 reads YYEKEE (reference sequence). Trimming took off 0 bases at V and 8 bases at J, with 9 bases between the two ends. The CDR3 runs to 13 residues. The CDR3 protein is CASSLVSGDTIYF. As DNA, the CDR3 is TGTGCCAGCAGCTTGGTCAGCGGGGACACCATATATTTT.